Below are 22 T cell receptor beta chains sequenced from a single sample in a study of T cell responses to AZD1222 COVID-19 vaccine. Assay used: immunoSEQ multiplex PCR; TCRdb lists only in-frame clones, some missing. The repertoire holds around 140,000 clones, with 80% to 95% as singletons. The material sequenced was peripheral blood, taken on day 0 of AZD1222 vaccination. The receptor set was obtained from an adult in good health.

The V call is TRBV13, the J call TRBJ1-2; tentatively, D is TRBD1 (5 bases). CDR1 is PRHDT and CDR2 is FYEKMQ in the germline V gene (reference sequence). V was clipped by 0 bases and J by 2 bases, with 22 bases between them. The CDR3 runs 19 residues. CDR3 loop: CASSLGGRGPTELNYGYTF. CDR3 in DNA: TGTGCCAGCAGCTTAGGAGGGAGGGGCCCTACCGAACTCAACTATGGCTACACCTTC.

This chain joins TRBV6-1 and TRBJ1-2, with D perhaps TRBD1 (5 bases). Deletions cut 2 bases from V and 3 bases from J, with 7 bases between. The CDR3 sequence is 13 residues long. Germline CDR1 is MNHNS and CDR2 is SASEGT. CDR3 DNA sequence: TGTGCCAGCAGTGAAAGGGGAGACTATGGCTACACCTTC. Its translation: CASSERGDYGYTF.

This sequence joins TRBV5-1 and TRBJ2-7; 11 positions match TRBD2. This CDR3 contains 16 residues. Germline-derived CDR1 and CDR2 are SGHRS and YFSETQ. Losses at the gene ends were 5 bases for V and 2 bases for J; bases not matched to a gene: 9. DNA for the CDR3: TGCGCCAGCAGTTTAGGACTAGCGGGTATCCCCTACGAGCAGTACTTC. It is translated as CASSLGLAGIPYEQYF.

This sequence joins TRBV7-8 and TRBJ1-5; the D gene is possibly TRBD1 (5 bases). CDR1 and CDR2 from the germline V gene are SGHVS and FQNEAQ. CDR3 length: 16 residues. The V end was cut by 1 base, the J end by 0 bases, with 10 bases between. In DNA, the CDR3 is TGTGCCAGCAGCTTAGGGGGCGGGTATAGCAATCAGCCCCAGCATTTT. Amino acid sequence: CASSLGGGYSNQPQHF.

This chain links TRBV28 with TRBJ1-2; D perhaps matches TRBD1 (5 bases). Trimming removed 6 bases from V and 0 bases from J, with 14 bases in between. The CDR3 totals 15 residues. Per the germline V gene, CDR1 is MDHEN and CDR2 is SYDVKM. The CDR3 region has the DNA TGTGCCAGCAGGGTAGGACACCCTTCTAACTATGGCTACACCTTC. Translating it yields CASRVGHPSNYGYTF.

The V gene is TRBV7-3, the J gene TRBJ1-2; D remains unclear. CDR1 is SGHTA and CDR2 is FQGTGA in the germline V gene. This CDR3 region has 10 residues. Trimming shortened V by 6 bases and J by 5 bases, and 4 bases separated the two germline ends. The CDR3 sequence is CASSYYGYTF. The CDR3, as DNA: TGTGCCAGCAGTTATTATGGCTACACCTTC.

The chain joins TRBV7-6 to TRBJ1-4, with a weak D call TRBD1 (5 bases). The CDR3 covers 15 residues. Trimming removed 3 bases at V and 1 base at J, with 9 bases between. In germline, CDR1 is SGHVS, CDR2 FNYEAQ. Here the CDR3 reads CASSLMGGTNEKLFF. The CDR3 DNA follows: TGTGCCAGCAGCTTGATGGGGGGAACTAATGAAAAACTGTTTTTT.

This clone was detected a few times. J is TRBJ2-4 and V is TRBV25-1; TRBD1 matches at 8 bases. This CDR3 comprises 17 residues. Trimming at V came to 1 base and at J to 8 bases, leaving 13 bases not matched to a gene. Germline V CDR1 and CDR2: MGHDK, SYGVNS. The DNA of the CDR3 is TGTGCCAGCAGTGAATCCGGTGGCAGGGGGCTGTTAGACATTCAGTACTTC. Amino acids: CASSESGGRGLLDIQYF.

The rearrangement joins TRBV10-1 to TRBJ2-7; D gene unclear. The CDR3 runs 15 residues. CDR1 and CDR2 from the germline V gene are WNHNN and SYGVQD (reference sequence). Trimming removed 5 bases at V and 0 bases at J, with 14 bases between. The chain's CDR3 is CASSPGRTSSYEQYF. CDR3 nucleotides: TGCGCCAGCAGTCCTGGACGGACCAGCTCCTACGAGCAGTACTTC.

The gene calls are TRBV4-1 and TRBJ2-1; D is ambiguous. Germline CDR1 MGHRA, CDR2 YSYEKL. Trimming removed 4 bases from V and 8 bases from J, with 6 bases in between. This CDR3 has 11 residues. CDR3 sequence: CASSRWDEQFF. The DNA for the CDR3 is TGCGCCAGCAGCCGCTGGGATGAGCAGTTCTTC.

The V and J genes are TRBV7-9 and TRBJ2-7; D is unclear. Trimming pared 0 bases from V and 1 base from J, leaving 7 bases between. The V gene's germline CDR1 is SEHNR and CDR2 FQNEAQ (reference sequence). The CDR3 runs 14 residues. The CDR3 here is CASSLAGISYEQYF. CDR3 in DNA: TGTGCCAGCAGCTTAGCAGGAATTTCCTACGAGCAGTACTTC.

The chain combines TRBV3-1 (or the pseudogene TRBV3-2) with TRBJ1-1, with unresolved D. Per germline, CDR1 LGHDT and CDR2 YNNKEL (reference sequence). This CDR3 has 11 residues. The germline V and J ends were trimmed by 3 bases and 1 base, with 0 bases remaining between them. DNA of the CDR3: TGTGCCAGCAGCCAGAACACTGAAGCTTTCTTT. Translation gives CASSQNTEAFF.

V is TRBV9 and J is TRBJ2-2, with D possibly being TRBD2 (5 bases). This CDR3 contains 15 residues. CDR1 and CDR2 from the germline V gene are SGDLS and YYNGEE. V was clipped by 0 bases and J by 3 bases, with 9 bases between them. The DNA for the CDR3 is TGTGCCAGCAGCGTAGAAGGGAGAGACACCGGGGAGCTGTTTTTT. This sequence encodes CASSVEGRDTGELFF.

The rearrangement uses TRBV2 and TRBJ2-5, with D perhaps TRBD2 (5 bases). The CDR3 covers 16 residues. The germline gives CDR1 SNHLY, CDR2 FYNNEI. V dropped 2 bases and J dropped 7 bases, with 20 bases sitting between them. CDR3 sequence reads: CASSESGLDGLGTQYF. CDR3 bases: TGTGCCAGCAGTGAAAGCGGATTGGACGGGCTGGGGACCCAGTACTTC.

The chain employs TRBV10-3 and TRBJ1-1; D is uncertain. The CDR3 has 13 amino acids. Germline CDR1 and CDR2: ENHRY and SYGVKD. Trimming cost V 6 bases and J 1 base, with 9 bases left between them. CDR3 loop: CAIREQGNTEAFF. In nucleotides, the CDR3 is TGTGCCATCAGGGAGCAAGGGAACACTGAAGCTTTCTTT.

V gene TRBV5-5 combines with J gene TRBJ1-2, with D unclear. The germline gives CDR1 SGHKS, CDR2 YYEKEE (reference sequence). V gave up 1 base and J gave up 4 bases, with 8 bases separating them. The CDR3 sequence is 13 residues long. The CDR3 region is CASSLSDVYGYTF. The DNA for the CDR3 is TGTGCCAGCAGCTTGTCCGACGTCTATGGCTACACCTTC.

V gene TRBV30 combines with J gene TRBJ1-6; D gene uncertain. In germline, CDR1 is GTSNPN, CDR2 SVGIG (reference sequence). The CDR3 contains 14 residues. The V end lost 3 bases, the J end lost 9 bases, and 15 bases lay between the germline ends. Here the CDR3 DNA reads TGTGCCTGGAGCTACCCTAGAGCGAGTTCACCCCTCCACTTT. Protein sequence: CAWSYPRASSPLHF.

The chain carries TRBV5-1 and TRBJ2-7; 9 bases line up with TRBD1. V trimming: 5 bases; J trimming: 3 bases; junction bases outside the gene matches: 6. Germline CDR1 is SGHRS and CDR2 is YFSETQ. The CDR3 loop spans 14 amino acids. The CDR3 here is CASRNPGQGYEQYF. Written as DNA, the CDR3 is TGCGCCAGCAGAAACCCGGGACAGGGCTACGAGCAGTACTTC.

The chain has TRBV5-1 and TRBJ1-2, with 7 bases fitting TRBD1. V gave up 3 bases and J gave up 7 bases; unmatched junction bases: 15. The CDR3 has 16 amino acids. From germline, CDR1 is SGHRS and CDR2 YFSETQ. CDR3 coding DNA: TGCGCCAGCAGCTCGGCAGGGAACAGGGGACTTTCTGGCTACACCTTC. It is translated as CASSSAGNRGLSGYTF.

This sequence joins TRBV7-9 and TRBJ2-2; 10 bases map to TRBD1. V lost 0 bases, J lost 3 bases, and 10 bases stayed unmatched. The CDR3 loop spans 19 amino acids. Germline CDR1 is SEHNR and CDR2 is FQNEAQ (reference sequence). DNA for the CDR3: TGTGCCAGCAGCTTAGCTGCGAGGGGACAGGGGTCGTACACCGGGGAGCTGTTTTTT. It specifies CASSLAARGQGSYTGELFF. Filled out from reference TRBV7-9 and TRBJ2-2, the complete variable domain reads DTGVSQNPRHKITKRGQNVTFRCDPISEHNRLYWYRQTLGQGPEFLTYFQNEAQLEKSRLLSDRFSAERPKGSFSTLEIQRTEQGDSAMYLCASSLAARGQGSYTGELFFGEGSRLTVL.

V usage is TRBV5-1 and J usage is TRBJ2-7, with D tentatively TRBD1 or TRBD2 (5 bases each). This CDR3 has 14 amino acids. Germline CDR1 and CDR2: SGHRS and YFSETQ. Trimming removed 7 bases from V and 7 bases from J, with 21 bases in between. The CDR3 sequence: CASQDSRRWGEQYF. DNA of the CDR3: TGCGCCAGCCAAGACAGCCGTCGTTGGGGGGAGCAGTACTTC.

V and J are TRBV11-2 and TRBJ1-6; 11 bases agree with TRBD1. CDR3 length: 16 amino acids. The germline V gene encodes CDR1 SGHAT and CDR2 FQNNGV. V gave up 2 bases and J gave up 9 bases; unmatched junction bases: 6. This chain's CDR3 is CASSLNPGQGVSPLHF. In DNA form, the CDR3 reads TGTGCCAGCAGCTTAAACCCGGGACAGGGGGTTTCACCCCTCCACTTT. Using reference TRBV11-2 and TRBJ1-6 for the parts outside the CDR3, the full variable domain is EAGVAQSPRYKIIEKRQSVAFWCNPISGHATLYWYQQILGQGPKLLIQFQNNGVVDDSQLPKDRFSAERLKGVDSTLKIQPAKLEDSAVYLCASSLNPGQGVSPLHFGNGTRLTVT.